This T cell receptor beta chain originates from a study of blood T cell repertoires in COVID-19. At the level of the study: Donors in the United States, Italy and Spain gave samples during acute or convalescent COVID-19. PBMCs, B-cell-depleted T cells, or T cells were the source of the cDNA or gDNA that made up the material.

This clone was recorded once. The CDR3 sequence is 13 residues long. Trimming shortened V by 4 bases and J by 8 bases, and 12 bases separated the two germline ends. The V gene's germline CDR1 is LNHDA and CDR2 SQIVND (reference sequence). Only in-frame clones appear in the TCRdb table, and some are missing; sequencing was by immunoSEQ multiplex PCR. The sample has some 52,000 clones; around four fifths are singletons. V usage is TRBV19 and J usage is TRBJ2-1; tentatively, D is TRBD1 (6 bases). The material sequenced was peripheral blood. This TCR derives from a man aged 45-65 years with acute or convalescent COVID-19. DNA for the CDR3: TGTGCCAGTAGTACCTGGGCAGGGGATGAGCAGTTCTTC. It yields the protein CASSTWAGDEQFF.